This TCR beta chain was sequenced in a study of cytomegalovirus exposure and HLA in healthy donors. Per the germline V gene, CDR1 is SGHTA and CDR2 is FQGNSA. The V gene lost 2 bases and the J gene lost 2 bases, with 4 bases spanning the gap. CDR3 size: 12 residues. Amplification used 60 Vbeta primers and 13 Jbeta primers. Profiling relied on immunoSEQ multiplex PCR, and the TCRdb table lists in-frame clones only, not all of them. The sample has around 200,000 clones, around 89% seen once. The chain is built from TRBV7-2 and TRBJ2-7; no reliable D call. The specimen was PBMCs. The source is a woman aged 18-29 years in good health and CMV-seronegative. The CDR3 region is CASSLQTYEQYF. The CDR3 bases are TGTGCCAGCAGCTTACAGACCTACGAGCAGTACTTC.